A selection of T cell receptor beta chains follows, all from one sample in a study of technical replicates of blood from a few donors. Here immunoSEQ multiplex PCR was the method, and the copy in TCRdb shows in-frame clones only, minus some. The table records tens of thousands of clones, 85% to 95% of them present only once. The sample was T cells isolated from PBMCs. The receptors come from a human donor in good health. Both conserved end residues are part of each CDR3. Each record gives: clone size, D gene, J gene, V gene, CDR3 protein, CDR3 DNA. The D gene is left open where the match is weak. Clone size is given for some rows only: seen once, a few or many times, or a class if the clone is expanded.

NA NA TRBJ2-3 TRBV19 CASSSRGRTDTQYF TGTGCCAGCAGCTCTAGGGGCCGTACAGATACGCAGTATTTT
NA NA TRBJ2-5 TRBV27 CASSLKPGVQETQYF TGCGCCAGCAGTTTAAAGCCAGGGGTACAAGAGACCCAGTACTTC
NA NA TRBJ2-6 TRBV30 CAWRASGANVLTF TGTGCCTGGAGGGCATCTGGGGCCAACGTCCTGACTTTC
NA TRBD1 TRBJ2-1 TRBV27 CASSFAQGAVNEQFF TGTGCCAGCAGTTTTGCCCAGGGGGCTGTGAATGAGCAGTTCTTC
NA TRBD2 TRBJ2-1 TRBV11-2 CASSFRTSGAQGSGEQFF TGTGCCAGCAGCTTTAGGACTAGCGGGGCCCAGGGAAGCGGTGAGCAGTTCTTC
NA TRBD1 TRBJ2-1 TRBV15 CATSSTGGVPYNEQFF TGTGCCACCAGCAGTACAGGGGGAGTACCCTACAATGAGCAGTTCTTC
NA TRBD1 TRBJ1-1 TRBV6-5 CASSYSSTGAEAFF TGTGCCAGCAGTTACTCATCGACAGGGGCTGAAGCTTTCTTT
NA NA TRBJ2-2 TRBV7-6 CASSLIGQRDGELFF TGTGCCAGCAGCTTAATCGGCCAGCGCGACGGGGAGCTGTTTTTT
NA TRBD1 TRBJ1-4 TRBV13 CASSLGLRDSPSTNEKLFF TGTGCCAGCAGCTTAGGCCTAAGGGACAGTCCTTCAACTAATGAAAAACTGTTTTTT
NA NA TRBJ2-7 TRBV7-3 CASSLGPRARAPLYEQYF TGTGCCAGCAGCTTAGGCCCAAGAGCGCGGGCCCCACTCTACGAGCAGTACTTC
NA NA TRBJ1-1 TRBV13 CASGRGPSMNTEAFF TGTGCCAGCGGGAGGGGTCCGAGCATGAACACTGAAGCTTTCTTT
NA NA TRBJ1-5 TRBV7-9 CASSSMEDQPQHF TGTGCCAGCAGCTCGATGGAGGATCAGCCCCAGCATTTT
once NA TRBJ2-7 TRBV27 CASSLGRTYEQYF TGTGCCAGCAGTTTGGGCAGGACCTACGAGCAGTACTTC
NA NA TRBJ1-1 TRBV7-2 CASSSPRDSGAFF TGTGCCAGCAGCTCACCCAGGGATTCGGGAGCCTTCTTT
NA TRBD2 TRBJ2-4 TRBV2 CASSGGLAANIQYF TGTGCCAGCAGTGGAGGACTAGCGGCAAACATTCAGTACTTC
NA NA TRBJ2-1 TRBV11-3 CASSSTTSQNNEQFF TGTGCCAGCAGCTCCACTACATCTCAGAACAATGAGCAGTTCTTC
NA TRBD1 TRBJ2-5 TRBV5-5 CASSLRDRYQETQYF TGTGCCAGCAGCTTGAGGGACAGGTACCAAGAGACCCAGTACTTC
NA NA TRBJ2-1 TRBV11-3 CASSKDNEQFF TGTGCCAGCTCTAAAGACAATGAGCAGTTCTTC
NA TRBD2 TRBJ2-5 TRBV4-1 CASSLGLAETQYF TGCGCCAGCAGCTTGGGACTAGCAGAGACCCAGTACTTC
NA NA TRBJ2-1 TRBV6-1 CASSLAVYNEQFF TGTGCCAGCAGTCTAGCAGTCTACAATGAGCAGTTCTTC
NA NA TRBJ1-2 TRBV5-4 CASSEGEGRNYGYTF TGTGCCAGCAGTGAGGGAGAGGGCAGAAACTATGGCTACACCTTC
NA TRBD1 TRBJ1-5 TRBV11-2 CASSLGQGDQPQHF TGTGCCAGCAGCTTAGGACAGGGGGATCAGCCCCAGCATTTT
NA TRBD1 TRBJ1-5 TRBV4-1 CASSQILDRAKGINQPQHF TGCGCCAGCAGCCAGATTCTGGACAGGGCCAAGGGGATCAATCAGCCCCAGCATTTT
once NA TRBJ1-1 TRBV28 CASSLILRSGNTEAFF TGTGCCAGCAGTTTGATCCTACGAAGCGGGAACACTGAAGCTTTCTTT
NA TRBD2 TRBJ2-3 TRBV27 CASSLAGGRDTQYF TGTGCCAGCAGTTTAGCGGGGGGAAGAGATACGCAGTATTTT